What follows are 7 T cell receptor beta chains derived from one specimen sequenced in a study of vaccination effects on CD4 cells after COVID-19. Data came from immunoSEQ multiplex PCR; TCRdb stores just in-frame clones and leaves some out. Found here are about 66,000 clones, 65% to 80% of them singletons; the top ten hold more than 2%. Their antigen targets remain unknown. Investigators separated out CD4+ T cells once around 11 days of culture had passed. Either the BNT162b2 or mRNA-1273 vaccine was given to participants in two doses. Sequencing used CD4+ T cells from PBMCs cultured without peptide, obtained after COVID-19 vaccination. The receptor set was obtained from a human donor who received a COVID-19 vaccine.

V and J are TRBV2 and TRBJ1-5; a possible D gene is TRBD1 (5 bases). Trimming left V 1 base short and J 1 base short, with 26 bases between. This CDR3 contains 21 residues. CDR1 SNHLY and CDR2 FYNNEI come from the germline V gene. CDR3 loop: CASSEGQVRGFSYRSNQPQHF. CDR3 in DNA: TGTGCCAGCAGTGAAGGGCAGGTGAGGGGATTTTCCTATCGCAGCAATCAGCCCCAGCATTTT.

The chain uses TRBV6-5 and TRBJ2-4, with 9 bases lining up with TRBD1. The germline gives CDR1 MNHEY, CDR2 SVGAGI. The CDR3 is 15 residues long. V lost 0 bases, J lost 9 bases, and 6 bases stayed unmatched. CDR3 in DNA: TGTGCCAGCAGTTACTCGAGACAGGGGGGAGGCATTCAGTACTTC. Its translation is CASSYSRQGGGIQYF.

V is TRBV6-6 and J is TRBJ2-5; possibly TRBD1 or TRBD2 for D (5 bases each). Germline V gene lookup returns CDR1 MNHNY and CDR2 SVGAGI (reference sequence). The CDR3 runs to 14 residues. V was clipped by 7 bases and J by 5 bases, with 17 bases between them. The chain's CDR3 is CASTPRQGGETQYF. The CDR3 bases are TGTGCCAGCACCCCGAGGCAGGGCGGGGAGACCCAGTACTTC.

This chain links TRBV19 with TRBJ1-5; TRBD1 agrees at 10 bases. The CDR3 extends over 15 amino acids. CDR1 is LNHDA, CDR2 SQIVND, per germline (reference sequence). Trimming took 4 bases from V and 12 from J; bases not matched to a gene: 12. CDR3 coding DNA: TGTGCCAGTAGTACCCCCGGGACAGGGGCCAAGCTCCAGCATTTT. It specifies CASSTPGTGAKLQHF.

This clone appeared a few times. This sequence joins TRBV6-2 or TRBV6-3 and TRBJ2-3, with TRBD2 matching 10 bases. V lost 6 bases to trimming and J lost 0 bases; unmatched junction nucleotides: 3. Germline V CDR1 and CDR2: MNHEY, SVGEGT. There are 15 residues in the CDR3. CDR3 protein: CASSIAGGSTDTQYF. DNA for the CDR3: TGTGCCAGCAGCATAGCGGGGGGAAGCACAGATACGCAGTATTTT.

V gene TRBV6-5 combines with J gene TRBJ2-7, with TRBD2 matching over 8 bases. Germline CDR1 is MNHEY and CDR2 is SVGAGI. The V segment lost 5 bases and the J segment 7 bases; nucleotides outside the gene matches: 10. The CDR3 loop spans 14 amino acids. CDR3 residues: CASSISGSGVEQYV. CDR3 nucleotides: TGTGCCAGCAGTATATCGGGTAGCGGGGTTGAGCAGTACGTC.

The rearrangement uses TRBV27 and TRBJ2-7, with 8 bases aligning to TRBD1. There are 15 residues in the CDR3. Germline trimming cut 6 bases from V and 0 bases from J; bases unmatched to any gene: 7. CDR1 is MNHEY and CDR2 is SMNVEV in the germline V gene (reference sequence). The CDR3 sequence: CASSRTGSSSYEQYV. CDR3 nucleotides: TGTGCCAGCAGCCGGACAGGGTCGAGCTCCTACGAGCAGTACGTC.